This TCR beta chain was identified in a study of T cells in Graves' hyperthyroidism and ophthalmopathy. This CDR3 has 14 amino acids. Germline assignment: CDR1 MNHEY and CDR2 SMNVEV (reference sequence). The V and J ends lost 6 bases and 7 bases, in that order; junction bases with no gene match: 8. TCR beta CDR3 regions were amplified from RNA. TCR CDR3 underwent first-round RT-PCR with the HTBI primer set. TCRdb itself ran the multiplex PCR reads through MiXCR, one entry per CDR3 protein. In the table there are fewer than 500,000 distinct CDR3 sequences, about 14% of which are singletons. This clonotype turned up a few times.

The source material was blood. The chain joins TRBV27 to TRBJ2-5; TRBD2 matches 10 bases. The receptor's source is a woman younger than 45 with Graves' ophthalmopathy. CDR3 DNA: TGTGCCAGCAGAATTAGCGGGGGGAGGGCGACCCAGTACTTC. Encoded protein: CASRISGGRATQYF.